What follows are 30 T cell receptor beta chains derived from one specimen sequenced in a study of T-cell memory formation after mild COVID-19. From the 5' RACE reads, TCRdb called clonotypes with MiXCR, one entry per CDR3 protein. Among more than 45,000 distinct CDR3 sequences listed, over 8.5% were seen once. Specimen: PBMCs or a T cell subset sorted from them (not recorded which). The receptors stem from an adult woman who had mild COVID-19 (a few samples of this study predate the infection). Cell type and time point are not known.

This chain uses TRBV29-1 with TRBJ2-3, with 7 bases fitting TRBD2. CDR1 and CDR2 (germline): SQVTM, ANQGSEA. Germline trimming cut 4 bases from V and 2 bases from J; bases unmatched to any gene: 3. The CDR3 sequence is 13 residues long. CDR3 nucleotide sequence: TGCAGCGTTGTGGGAGGGGCCACAGATACGCAGTATTTT. Protein: CSVVGGATDTQYF.

This clonotype was seen at least ten times. The J gene is TRBJ2-3, the V gene TRBV12-3 or TRBV12-4, with D perhaps TRBD2 (6 bases). The CDR3 has 15 residues. V shed 5 bases and J shed 0 bases, with 12 bases lying between them. The CDR3, as DNA: TGTGCCAGCAGTCGACGGCGGGGCAGCACAGATACGCAGTATTTT. The encoded protein is CASSRRRGSTDTQYF.

The chain is built from TRBV21-1 and TRBJ2-3; the D call TRBD1 from the table was never checked on the DNA. TRBV21-1 is listed as a pseudogene. This CDR3 contains 15 residues. The CDR3 nucleotides read TGTGCCAGCAGCAAAGCCGGGGGCTCCACAGATACGCAGTATTTT. It codes for CASSKAGGSTDTQYF.

The chain employs TRBV7-3 and TRBJ2-3; D perhaps matches TRBD1 (5 bases). Germline lookup yields CDR1 SGHTA and CDR2 FQGTGA. This CDR3 comprises 14 residues. V was cut by 4 bases and J by 1 base, with 9 bases left in between. CDR3 DNA: TGTGCCAGCAGCTACGAAGGGGGCACAGATACGCAGTATTTT. The encoded protein is CASSYEGGTDTQYF.

The chain couples TRBV20-1 to TRBJ2-3, with D hard to call. Germline CDR1 reads DFQATT; CDR2 reads SNEGSKA (reference sequence). Trimming took 3 bases from V and 4 from J, leaving 14 bases between them. CDR3 length equals 14 residues. CDR3 loop: CSASPPAVPDTQYF. Written as DNA, the CDR3 is TGCAGTGCTAGCCCACCGGCAGTCCCAGATACGCAGTATTTT.

This clonotype was counted many times. J is TRBJ2-7 and V is TRBV2; no clear D gene. The CDR3 has 11 amino acids. The germline V gene encodes CDR1 SNHLY and CDR2 FYNNEI. V gave up 5 bases and J gave up 0 bases, with 2 bases separating them. The DNA for the CDR3 is TGTGCCAGCAGTTTCTCCTACGAGCAGTACTTC. Translating gives CASSFSYEQYF.

The chain recombines TRBV20-1 with TRBJ1-2, with D possibly matching TRBD1 (6 bases). The germline V gene has CDR1 DFQATT and CDR2 SNEGSKA (reference sequence). The CDR3 extends over 18 amino acids. V lost 2 bases to trimming and J lost 5 bases, with 27 bases between them. The CDR3 reads CSARPLQGGGRRNYGYTF. The CDR3 DNA reads as TGCAGTGCTAGACCACTCCAAGGTGGGGGGCGCCGAAATTATGGCTACACCTTC.

J is TRBJ1-2 and V is TRBV20-1; D is perhaps TRBD1 (5 bases). Germline V gene sequence: CDR1 DFQATT, CDR2 SNEGSKA (reference sequence). V lost 5 bases and J 2 bases, leaving 15 bases between the germline ends. The CDR3 spans 14 residues. CDR3 protein: CSASDIVRNYGYTF. The DNA for the CDR3 is TGCAGTGCTTCGGACATAGTCCGCAACTATGGCTACACCTTC.

The chain has TRBV6-2 or TRBV6-3 and TRBJ2-1, with TRBD2 matching over 9 bases. V shed 6 bases, J shed 4 bases, and the junction held 4 bases outside the gene matches. Germline lookup yields CDR1 MNHEY and CDR2 SVGEGT. There are 14 residues in the CDR3. CDR3 amino acids: CASRAAGGYNEQFF. The CDR3 nucleotides read TGTGCCAGCAGGGCAGCGGGGGGATACAATGAGCAGTTCTTC.

This clonotype was observed at least ten times. The chain is built from TRBV6-5 and TRBJ2-7; TRBD2 might be the D (7 bases). V lost 0 bases, J lost 6 bases, and 9 bases lay in between. The CDR3 consists of 13 residues. CDR1 is MNHEY and CDR2 is SVGAGI in the germline V gene. Here the CDR3 reads CASSYSGGPEQYF. The CDR3 DNA sequence: TGTGCCAGCAGTTACTCCGGGGGGCCCGAGCAGTACTTC.

The chain uses TRBV2 and TRBJ2-1; no clear D. CDR3 size: 17 residues. Germline-derived CDR1 and CDR2 are SNHLY and FYNNEI. Trimming removed 8 bases at V and 0 bases at J, with 20 bases between. The CDR3 reads CASYKGLGLASYNEQFF. The CDR3 DNA sequence: TGTGCCAGCTATAAGGGATTGGGGTTGGCCTCCTACAATGAGCAGTTCTTC.

This clonotype was detected a few times. The chain joins TRBV19 to TRBJ2-1; 12 bases fit TRBD2. The CDR3 totals 16 residues. Germline-derived CDR1 and CDR2 are LNHDA and SQIVND (reference sequence). Trimming took 6 bases from V and 4 from J; bases not matched to a gene: 7. In DNA, the CDR3 is TGTGCCAGTAGACCTACTAGCGGGAGGACTTACAATGAGCAGTTCTTC. The encoded protein is CASRPTSGRTYNEQFF.

In its sample, this clonotype was seen a few times. The chain combines TRBV5-1 with TRBJ1-6, with a possible D match to TRBD1 (5 bases). V was pared by 2 bases and J by 7 bases, with 13 bases between. The CDR3 has 15 amino acids. Germline CDR1 reads SGHRS; CDR2 reads YFSETQ. The CDR3 region is CASSFAQGGNSPLHF. CDR3 nucleotides: TGCGCCAGCAGCTTTGCGCAGGGCGGCAATTCACCCCTCCACTTT. Complete variable domain (other parts from reference TRBV5-1 and TRBJ1-6): KAGVTQTPRYLIKTRGQQVTLSCSPISGHRSVSWYQQTPGQGLQFLFEYFSETQRNKGNFPGRFSGRQFSNSRSEMNVSTLELGDSALYLCASSFAQGGNSPLHFGNGTRLTVT.

V and J are TRBV20-1 and TRBJ2-7, with 8 positions matching TRBD2. Germline V CDR1 and CDR2: DFQATT, SNEGSKA (reference sequence). The junction had 11 bases not matched to a gene; V was cut back by 5 bases and J by 2 bases. The CDR3 has 15 residues. The CDR3, as DNA: TGCAGTGCTGACTCCGCGAGCGGGAGCCCCTACGAGCAGTACTTC. Its translation is CSADSASGSPYEQYF.

This clonotype was seen many times. The chain uses TRBV19 and TRBJ2-7; 9 nucleotides align to TRBD1. Unmatched junction bases numbered 11, after V lost 5 bases and J lost 3 bases. This CDR3 spans 16 amino acids. Germline V gene sequence: CDR1 LNHDA, CDR2 SQIVND (reference sequence). The CDR3 nucleotides read TGTGCCAGTAGTCCCTACCCCGGGACAGGGTTCTACGAGCAGTACTTC. The encoded protein is CASSPYPGTGFYEQYF.

This clonotype was counted at least ten times. The gene calls are TRBV7-8 and TRBJ1-1; unclear D gene. Germline CDR1 reads SGHVS; CDR2 reads FQNEAQ. Deletions cut 0 bases from V and 1 base from J, with 6 bases between. The CDR3 runs to 14 residues. DNA of the CDR3: TGTGCCAGCAGCTTAGCGGCCAGGAACACTGAAGCTTTCTTT. This translates into CASSLAARNTEAFF.

This clonotype was seen ten or more times. The chain recombines TRBV20-1 with TRBJ2-1; 9 nucleotides line up with TRBD2. The germline gives CDR1 DFQATT, CDR2 SNEGSKA (reference sequence). The CDR3 has 13 residues. The J segment lost 5 bases and the V segment lost 6 bases, leaving 5 bases of the junction unmatched. The CDR3 sequence is CSAGVAGDNEQFF. Here the CDR3 DNA reads TGCAGTGCAGGGGTAGCGGGAGACAATGAGCAGTTCTTC.

This clonotype was recorded at least ten times. The chain employs TRBV29-1 and TRBJ2-7; the D is unclear. V lost 0 bases and J lost 4, with 7 bases in between. CDR3 length: 12 amino acids. Germline V gene lookup returns CDR1 SQVTM and CDR2 ANQGSEA. CDR3 region: CSVEDHRYEQYF. CDR3 in DNA: TGCAGCGTTGAAGATCATCGTTACGAGCAGTACTTC.

The chain has TRBV30 and TRBJ2-7; a weak D match, TRBD2 (6 bases). The V gene's germline CDR1 is GTSNPN and CDR2 SVGIG (reference sequence). CDR3 size: 12 residues. V was cut by 3 bases and J by 6 bases, with 12 bases left in between. Written as DNA, the CDR3 is TGTGCCTGGAGCGTAAGGAGGGTCGAGCAGTACTTC. Amino acids: CAWSVRRVEQYF.

This clonotype is labeled medium-sized (0.01 to 0.1%). V gene TRBV6-2 or TRBV6-3 combines with J gene TRBJ2-7; 7 nucleotides align to TRBD2. The germline V gene has CDR1 MNHEY and CDR2 SVGEGT. This CDR3 spans 13 amino acids. V lost 8 bases to trimming and J lost 5 bases; unmatched junction nucleotides: 9. The CDR3 spells CASRRASGDEQYF. DNA of the CDR3: TGTGCCAGCCGGCGGGCTAGCGGAGACGAGCAGTACTTC.

This clonotype was picked up a small number of times. The gene calls are TRBV27 and TRBJ1-2; tentatively, D is TRBD1 (5 bases). CDR3 size: 12 residues. Per germline, CDR1 MNHEY and CDR2 SMNVEV (reference sequence). V was trimmed by 8 bases and J by 8 bases, leaving 15 bases between them. CDR3 nucleotide sequence: TGTGCCAGCTTGGGGCACCGCGGGGGCTACACCTTC. Translated: CASLGHRGGYTF.

Ten or more counts support this clonotype. The chain couples TRBV12-3 or TRBV12-4 to TRBJ1-1; D gene uncertain. The germline V and J ends were trimmed by 2 bases and 4 bases, with 8 bases remaining between them. This CDR3 spans 13 amino acids. CDR3 amino acids: CASSLYRGTEAFF. In nucleotides, the CDR3 is TGTGCCAGCAGTTTATACAGAGGCACTGAAGCTTTCTTT.

Many counts were recorded for this clonotype. The rearrangement joins TRBV20-1 to TRBJ2-3; tentative D call: TRBD2 (6 bases). From germline, CDR1 is DFQATT and CDR2 SNEGSKA (reference sequence). The CDR3 covers 13 residues. V gave up 6 bases and J gave up 5 bases, with 15 bases separating them. Here the CDR3 reads CSAQEGPLDTQYF. As DNA, the CDR3 is TGCAGTGCCCAGGAGGGGCCCTTAGATACGCAGTATTTT.

This clonotype was observed at least ten times. The rearrangement joins TRBV12-3 or TRBV12-4 to TRBJ2-5; no firm D call. With 5 bases removed from V and 3 bases from J, the gap between germline ends came to 16 bases. The CDR3 runs 15 residues. The CDR3 loop reads CASSLSGLRKETQYF. The CDR3 DNA reads TGTGCCAGCAGTCTCTCGGGCCTTCGGAAAGAGACCCAGTACTTC.

The table lists this clonotype with a few counts. This chain links TRBV19 with TRBJ2-1; 14 bases line up with TRBD2. CDR3 length: 18 residues. After removal of 6 bases from V and 5 bases from J, the junction contained 12 bases not matched to a gene. Germline V CDR1 and CDR2: LNHDA, SQIVND (reference sequence). The CDR3 loop reads CASRPGLAGGLRHNEQFF. CDR3 coding DNA: TGTGCCAGTAGGCCCGGACTAGCGGGAGGCCTCCGACACAATGAGCAGTTCTTC.

V is TRBV7-2 and J is TRBJ2-7; TRBD2 matches at 15 bases. J was trimmed by 7 bases and V by 5 bases; bases with no gene match: 6. There are 15 residues in the CDR3. The germline V gene encodes CDR1 SGHTA and CDR2 FQGNSA. The CDR3 region is CASSTGTSGRFEQYF. Written as DNA, the CDR3 is TGTGCCAGCAGCACAGGGACTAGCGGGAGGTTTGAGCAGTACTTC.

This clonotype was seen repeatedly, ten times or more. The V call is TRBV4-1, the J call TRBJ1-3; D unclear. This CDR3 contains 14 residues. The ends were cut back, 6 bases at V and 0 bases at J, with 9 bases in the middle. Per germline, CDR1 MGHRA and CDR2 YSYEKL. The CDR3, as DNA: TGCGCCAGCAGTTCCGTCCTCTCTGGAAACACCATATATTTT. It is translated as CASSSVLSGNTIYF.

This clonotype was counted ten times or more. The rearrangement links TRBV29-1 to TRBJ2-2; D possibly corresponds to TRBD1 (5 bases). V was cut by 4 bases and J by 1 base, with 7 bases left in between. CDR3 length: 13 residues. Germline CDR1 reads SQVTM; CDR2 reads ANQGSEA. CDR3 loop: CSVGQRNTGELFF. CDR3 bases: TGCAGCGTTGGACAGAGGAACACCGGGGAGCTGTTTTTT.

This clonotype was recorded a few times. The genes are TRBV20-1 and TRBJ2-7, with 9 bases that match TRBD1. The V gene end was trimmed by 6 bases and the J gene end by 2 bases; junction bases not matched to a gene: 5. There are 13 residues in the CDR3. Germline V gene sequence: CDR1 DFQATT, CDR2 SNEGSKA (reference sequence). CDR3 sequence: CSAAGQGTYEQYF. The CDR3 nucleotides read TGCAGTGCAGCGGGACAGGGTACCTACGAGCAGTACTTC.

This clonotype was seen just once. The chain joins TRBV3-1 to TRBJ1-2; D remains ambiguous. This CDR3 region has 11 residues. With 3 bases removed from V and 8 bases from J, the gap between germline ends came to 7 bases. Germline V lookup: CDR1 LGHDT, CDR2 YNNKEL (reference sequence). CDR3 bases: TGTGCCAGCAGCCAGGGATCCGGCTACACCTTC. Protein: CASSQGSGYTF.